This T cell receptor beta chain was observed in a study of control samples from healthy donors and cancer patients. Generated by immunoSEQ multiplex PCR, the TCRdb table keeps only in-frame clones and is missing some. The data show 250,000 to 300,000 clones, with roughly 82% seen just once and 13% held by the top ten. Germline V gives CDR1 DFQATT, CDR2 SNEGSKA (reference sequence). This CDR3 spans 14 amino acids. V lost 3 bases, J lost 2 bases, and 4 bases stayed unmatched. This sequence originates from a woman aged 60 to 75 with lung cancer. The sequenced material came from PBMCs. This sequence joins TRBV20-1 and TRBJ2-7, with 10 bases identical to TRBD2. Written as DNA, the CDR3 is TGCAGTGCTAGTCTGCTAGCGGGGGCCTACGAGCAGTACTTC. It translates to CSASLLAGAYEQYF.